This T cell receptor beta chain came from a study of blood T cell repertoires in COVID-19. Study overall: The analysed material was cDNA or gDNA that came from T cells, B-cell-depleted T cells, or PBMCs.

The V and J ends lost 5 bases and 0 bases respectively, with 14 bases between them. The CDR3 has 15 residues. Germline CDR1 and CDR2: SEHNR and FQNEAQ (reference sequence). Authors' analysis steps: Estimated nucleated cell counts came from reference gene primer amplification. The assay was immunoSEQ multiplex PCR, and TCRdb's table has in-frame clones only and misses some. The D gene and trimming were derived from the DNA, and the V and J assignments and clone size from that table. Here the sample spans just over 20,000 clones, just over 85% being singletons. This receptor was taken from a man in his fifties with active COVID-19. The chain links TRBV7-9 to TRBJ2-7; D is perhaps TRBD1 (6 bases). Sequencing was done on a sample of peripheral blood. The CDR3 loop is CASSAAQGPSYEQYF. For the CDR3, the DNA is TGTGCCAGCAGCGCCGCGCAGGGGCCCTCCTACGAGCAGTACTTC.